The source of this T cell receptor (beta chain) is a study of brain metastases from non-small cell lung cancer. Study results and caveats: Compared with primary tumors, brain metastases showed less T-cell infiltration. Compared with their matched primary tumors, around 60% of brain metastases showed expanded T-cell clones.

Profiled with immunoSEQ multiplex PCR; TCRdb holds only in-frame clones, not every one. The data show around 1,200 clones, with approximately 83% seen just once and 10% to 15% held by the top ten. The CDR3 covers 15 residues. Germline CDR1 reads LGHNA; CDR2 reads YNFKEQ. The V end lost 1 base, the J end lost 2 bases, and 8 bases lay between the germline ends. In regard to this clone: Antigen unknown.

The receptor was derived from a donor aged 40 or over with non-small cell lung cancer. Input material: tissue from a brain metastasis. This chain joins TRBV4-2 and TRBJ1-4, with D unclear. CDR3: CASSQVASTNEKLFF. The CDR3 DNA sequence: TGTGCCAGCAGCCAAGTCGCCTCGACTAATGAAAAACTGTTTTTT.